Below, one TCR beta chain is given with its context. Its antigen is as yet unknown. This specimen comes from a study of shared clonotypes between healthy human individuals. Study summary: Plates per donor: three CD4 naive, three CD4 memory, two CD8 naive, one CD8 memory.

V gave up 5 bases and J gave up 3 bases; unmatched junction bases: 7. The CDR3 is made up of 13 amino acids. Germline V gives CDR1 GTSNPN, CDR2 SVGIG (reference sequence). Study-level results: Naive subsets tended to show greater estimated richness than memory subsets. Few donors restricted represented genetic and exposure-history diversity. The study found about 5% of naive CD4 clonotypes shared across a few donors.

Sequencing used immunoSEQ multiplex PCR; TCRdb keeps in-frame clones, though not all of them. The sample lists roughly 1,100,000 clones; about 75% were seen once. The sequence derives from a man between 18 and 29 years old in good health. The chain employs TRBV30 and TRBJ2-7; TRBD1 matches at 7 bases. Sequenced material: memory CD4+ T cells sorted from blood. The subset is: CD45RA-negative fraction. Here the CDR3 DNA reads TGTGCCTGGGGTAACAGGGGCCTCTACGAGCAGTACTTC. Its protein is CAWGNRGLYEQYF.